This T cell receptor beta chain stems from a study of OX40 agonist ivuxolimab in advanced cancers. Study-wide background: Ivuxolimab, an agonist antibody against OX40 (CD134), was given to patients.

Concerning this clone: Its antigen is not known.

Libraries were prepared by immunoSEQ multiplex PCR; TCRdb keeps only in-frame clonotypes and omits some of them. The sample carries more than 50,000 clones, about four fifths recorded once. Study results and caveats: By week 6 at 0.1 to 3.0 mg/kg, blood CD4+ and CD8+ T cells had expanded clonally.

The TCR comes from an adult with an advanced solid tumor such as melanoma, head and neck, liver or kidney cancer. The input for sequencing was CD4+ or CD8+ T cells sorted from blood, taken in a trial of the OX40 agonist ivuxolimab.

The CDR3 sequence is CASSQGLAGGPAQETQYF. DNA for the CDR3: TGTGCCAGCTCACAAGGACTAGCGGGAGGGCCGGCCCAAGAGACCCAGTACTTC. The genes are TRBV18 and TRBJ2-5; 15 nucleotides agree with TRBD2. Per the germline V gene, CDR1 is KGHSH and CDR2 is LQKENI. V lost 4 bases and J lost 1; bases outside the gene matches: 7. The CDR3 covers 18 residues.